The entry below describes one TCR beta chain. At one end the junction does not follow the germline gene, possibly because of a read error. CDR1 is ENHRY, CDR2 SYGVKD, per germline. CDR3 size: 13 residues. A primer matching the constant region was used to make TCR beta cDNA from around 460 ng of total RNA. Three-round nested multiplex PCR performed with slightly modified ARM-PCR produced the TCR beta libraries. PCR rounds one and two used TRBV1-TRBV30 forward primers with a C-beta reverse primer for about 9 cycles each. TCRdb ran MiXCR on the multiplex PCR reads and lists one entry per CDR3 protein. Of 330,000 or so distinct CDR3 sequences detected, about two thirds appear once; the ten largest clones hold about 6.3%. Out of unsorted whole blood came the blood RNA, and germline DNA was extracted as well. The source of the sample is a study of tumor-infiltrating lymphocytes in primary liver carcinoma. Turning to the study itself: Surgical resection was used to treat these primary liver carcinoma patients. Between about 4 and 10 cm across, the tumors were all of stage T1-T3 N0M0.

This TCR was sampled from a man aged 35 to 55 with primary liver carcinoma and hepatitis B virus infection. J is TRBJ1-3 and V is TRBV10-3; D not certain. Sequenced: peripheral blood. The CDR3 protein is CAISAGMGNIIYF. CDR3 DNA sequence: TGTGCCATCAGTGCCGGGATGGGAAACATCATATATTTT.